These 21 T cell receptor beta chains share one sample of origin, sequenced in a study of OX40 agonist ivuxolimab in advanced cancers. Library creation used the immunoSEQ multiplex PCR assay. Entries here come from immuneACCESS through TCRdb and include only in-frame sequences with V and J called. Some clones fail to appear in such tables; in the studies checked, an unresolved V gene covers under half of the shortfall, and the cause of the remainder is unknown. Recorded for this sample are roughly 56,000 clones; about 85% of them occurred a single time. The ten top clones hold less than 5.5% of the sample. The specimen was CD4+ or CD8+ T cells sorted from blood, collected in a trial of the OX40 agonist ivuxolimab. The receptors were gathered from an adult with an advanced solid tumor such as melanoma, head and neck, liver or kidney cancer.

This chain uses TRBV9 with TRBJ1-2, with 10 bases fitting TRBD1. CDR1 is SGDLS and CDR2 is YYNGEE in the germline V gene. The CDR3 extends over 15 amino acids. The V gene end was trimmed by 5 bases and the J gene end by 4 bases; junction bases not matched to a gene: 8. The CDR3 loop is CASSIGDRGFYGYTF. CDR3 in DNA: TGTGCCAGCAGTATAGGGGACAGGGGATTCTATGGCTACACCTTC.

Worth noting for this clone: The same CDR3 arises from other DNA sequences in this sample as well. The chain has TRBV7-2 and TRBJ1-3; weak D call: TRBD1 (6 bases). V was clipped by 1 base and J by 0 bases, with 7 bases between them. Germline CDR1 is SGHTA and CDR2 is FQGNSA. The CDR3 loop spans 15 amino acids. The CDR3 is CASSLGGASGNTIYF. CDR3 in DNA: TGTGCCAGCAGCTTAGGGGGGGCCTCTGGAAACACCATATATTTT.

The chain recombines TRBV2 with TRBJ2-2; TRBD2 matches at 9 bases. With V trimmed by 2 bases and J by 7 bases, 8 bases remained unmatched. The CDR3 has 16 residues. Germline V gene sequence: CDR1 SNHLY, CDR2 FYNNEI. CDR3 coding DNA: TGTGCCAGCAGTGAATTGCGGGAGGGCCTAGTCGGGGAGCTGTTTTTT. Encoded protein: CASSELREGLVGELFF.

The chain employs TRBV28 and TRBJ2-7, with D perhaps matching TRBD1 or TRBD2 (6 bases each). V shed 3 bases and J shed 4 bases, with 10 bases lying between them. Germline loops: CDR1 MDHEN, CDR2 SYDVKM. CDR3 length: 13 residues. Written as DNA, the CDR3 is TGTGCCAGCAGTTTGTTAGGGGGGTACGAGCAGTACTTC. Translated, it gives CASSLLGGYEQYF.

The chain couples TRBV5-4 to TRBJ2-3; tentative D call: TRBD2 (6 bases). Looked up from germline, CDR1 is SGHNT and CDR2 is YYREEE (reference sequence). The CDR3 sequence is 15 residues long. With 0 bases removed from V and 4 bases from J, the gap between germline ends came to 12 bases. For the CDR3, the DNA is TGTGCCAGCAGCTTGGGGATCGGGAGTTCAGATACGCAGTATTTT. Protein sequence: CASSLGIGSSDTQYF.

The chain uses TRBV4-3 and TRBJ2-5; D ambiguous. The DNA end favors TRBJ2-7, so the J call may be wrong. Germline V gene data show CDR1 as LGHNA and CDR2 as YSLEER. The CDR3 length is 14 residues. The CDR3 loop reads CASSQDRLFNEQYF. CDR3 nucleotides: TGCGCCAGCAGCCAAGACAGGCTTTTCAACGAGCAGTACTTC.

The chain employs TRBV2 and TRBJ2-2; D may be TRBD1 (7 bases). Germline V gene sequence: CDR1 SNHLY, CDR2 FYNNEI. This CDR3 region has 14 residues. V lost 6 bases, J lost 4 bases, and 12 bases lay in between. The DNA for the CDR3 is TGTGCCAGCAGGGGGGGACAGATCACCGGGGAGCTGTTTTTT. Its translation: CASRGGQITGELFF. Variable domain in full (rest from reference TRBV2 and TRBJ2-2): EPEVTQTPSHQVTQMGQEVILRCVPISNHLYFYWYRQILGQKVEFLVSFYNNEISEKSEIFDDQFSVERPDGSNFTLKIRSTKLEDSAMYFCASRGGQITGELFFGEGSRLTVL.

The rearrangement links TRBV15 to TRBJ2-7, with TRBD2 identical over 8 bases. V was pared by 8 bases and J by 0 bases, with 15 bases of the junction left unmatched. Germline loops: CDR1 LNHNV, CDR2 YYDKDF (reference sequence). This CDR3 is 17 amino acids long. The CDR3 protein is CATGSGLGPYLSYEQYF. The CDR3 DNA follows: TGTGCCACCGGGTCGGGACTAGGGCCATATCTCTCCTACGAGCAGTACTTC.

This clone has a single count. The V and J genes are TRBV4-3 and TRBJ2-7; a weak D match, TRBD2 (6 bases). The CDR3 is 15 residues long. Per the germline V gene, CDR1 is LGHNA and CDR2 is YSLEER. V shed 0 bases and J shed 3 bases, with 12 bases lying between them. The CDR3 DNA is TGCGCCAGCAGCCAAGATACAGAGACTAGCTACGAGCAGTACTTC. This encodes CASSQDTETSYEQYF.

J is TRBJ2-7 and V is TRBV10-3; D is ambiguous. The CDR3 extends over 13 amino acids. The V end lost 6 bases, the J end lost 3 bases, and 12 bases lay between the germline ends. Germline CDR1 reads ENHRY; CDR2 reads SYGVKD. The CDR3 loop reads CAIRSRLNYEQYF. For the CDR3, the DNA is TGTGCCATCAGATCCCGACTGAACTACGAGCAGTACTTC.

The rearrangement links TRBV11-1 to TRBJ1-1; 7 bases fit TRBD1. J lost 4 bases, V lost 5 bases, and 7 bases had no gene match. There are 14 residues in the CDR3. Germline-derived CDR1 and CDR2 are SGHAT and FQDESV (reference sequence). The CDR3: CASSLGDSSTEAFF. The CDR3, as DNA: TGTGCCAGCAGCCTCGGGGACAGCTCCACTGAAGCTTTCTTT.

The chain is built from TRBV30 and TRBJ2-3; weak D call: TRBD1 (6 bases). The germline V gene has CDR1 GTSNPN and CDR2 SVGIG (reference sequence). This CDR3 has 14 amino acids. Trimming took 0 bases from V and 2 from J, leaving 9 bases between them. The CDR3, as DNA: TGTGCCTGGAGTGTAGCAGGGGTCACAGATACGCAGTATTTT. Translation: CAWSVAGVTDTQYF. The variable domain in full, with the rest retrieved from reference TRBV30 and TRBJ2-3, is SQTIHQWPATLVQPVGSPLSLECTVEGTSNPNLYWYRQAAGRGLQLLFYSVGIGQISSEVPQNLSASRPQDRQFILSSKKLLLSDSGFYLCAWSVAGVTDTQYFGPGTRLTVL.

The chain employs TRBV28 and TRBJ2-7, with D unclear. There are 12 residues in the CDR3. Trimming took off 5 bases at V and 7 bases at J, with 12 bases between the two ends. Per germline, CDR1 MDHEN and CDR2 SYDVKM. The CDR3 spells CASSPDMREQYF. For the CDR3, the DNA is TGTGCCAGCAGTCCTGATATGAGGGAGCAGTACTTC.

DNA for the CDR3: TGTGCCAGCAGTGCTCCGGGACTAGCGGGAGTCACCGGGGAGCTGTTTTTT. Its translation: CASSAPGLAGVTGELFF. V is TRBV25-1 and J is TRBJ2-2; TRBD2 matches 14 bases. Germline lookup yields CDR1 MGHDK and CDR2 SYGVNS. This CDR3 region has 17 residues. V gave up 4 bases and J gave up 4 bases; unmatched junction bases: 5.

CDR3 region: CASSVALAGVGELFF. In nucleotides, the CDR3 is TGTGCCAGCAGCGTAGCCCTAGCGGGAGTCGGGGAGCTGTTTTTT. The chain is built from TRBV9 and TRBJ2-2; 10 nucleotides align to TRBD2. CDR3 size: 15 residues. Germline CDR1 is SGDLS and CDR2 is YYNGEE. The junction had 3 bases not matched to a gene; V was cut back by 0 bases and J by 7 bases.

The chain recombines TRBV5-6 with TRBJ1-2; 8 nucleotides match TRBD1. Trimming took 2 bases from V and 6 from J; bases not matched to a gene: 6. Germline V gene lookup returns CDR1 SGHDT and CDR2 YYEEEE. The CDR3 loop spans 14 amino acids. The CDR3, as DNA: TGTGCCAGCAGCTTCAAGGACAGGGACGATGGCTACACCTTC. It yields the protein CASSFKDRDDGYTF.

This chain connects TRBV5-8 to TRBJ1-2; D gene unclear. Germline CDR1 is SGHTS and CDR2 is YDEGEE. The CDR3 runs to 13 residues. The V end was cut by 2 bases, the J end by 2 bases, with 7 bases between. The CDR3 DNA reads as TGTGCCAGCAGCTTAGAAAGAAACTATGGCTACACCTTC. Translating it yields CASSLERNYGYTF.

This sequence joins TRBV6-5 and TRBJ2-7, with D unresolved. This CDR3 is built from 11 residues. Germline CDR1 and CDR2: MNHEY and SVGAGI. Trimming removed 8 bases at V and 0 bases at J, with 5 bases between. CDR3 region: CASRNSYEQYF. The CDR3 DNA sequence: TGTGCCAGCCGGAACTCCTACGAGCAGTACTTC.

The chain couples TRBV6-5 to TRBJ1-5; TRBD1 aligns across 11 bases. Germline CDR1 and CDR2: MNHEY and SVGAGI. The CDR3 contains 15 residues. V was clipped by 4 bases and J by 3 bases; unmatched bases: 2. Here the CDR3 reads CASSWTGGHNQPQHF. DNA for the CDR3: TGTGCCAGCAGTTGGACAGGGGGCCACAATCAGCCCCAGCATTTT.

This rearrangement joins TRBV7-6 to TRBJ2-2; no clear D. CDR1 is SGHVS and CDR2 is FNYEAQ in the germline V gene. CDR3 length equals 16 residues. V was clipped by 5 bases and J by 0 bases, with 13 bases between them. The CDR3 spells CASSLMQSTNTGELFF. Written as DNA, the CDR3 is TGTGCCAGCAGCCTCATGCAAAGCACGAACACCGGGGAGCTGTTTTTT.

The rearrangement uses TRBV27 and TRBJ2-1; D might be TRBD2 (5 bases). The CDR3 sequence is 15 residues long. From germline, CDR1 is MNHEY and CDR2 SMNVEV (reference sequence). V shed 4 bases and J shed 16 bases, with 26 bases lying between them. DNA for the CDR3: TGTGCCAGCAGTTCCCTTGGACTCCCGCGCAGGATTTTTTTCTTC. As protein: CASSSLGLPRRIFFF.